What follows describes a single T cell receptor beta chain. Its antigen target is currently unknown. No much larger clonotype is one base removed from it; base qualities were not supplied. Receptor libraries were prepared by the immunoSEQ multiplex PCR assay. On the study's bioinformatics: To diagnose cytomegalovirus status from the catalog of TCR beta chain sequences, a statistical classification framework was built. Imported from immuneACCESS, the table was reduced by TCRdb to in-frame sequences with V and J called. These copies leave out some clones; in studies compared against another copy, an unresolved V gene accounts for under half, and the cause of the remainder is not known. D and trimming were read from the DNA, whereas the V and J calls and clone size are those reported in that table. The sample table lists 150,000 to 200,000 clones, around nine tenths of them with a count of one. About a tenth of the sample is taken by the ten largest.

The entry originates in a study of cytomegalovirus exposure and HLA in healthy donors (TCRdb year 2017). Turning to the overall study: According to a later analysis, one platform produced both the 110 or so validation repertoires and the 666 repertoires of the first cohort. Along with the roughly 670-subject first cohort, a separate validation cohort of roughly 110 different subjects was used. High-throughput TCR immunosequencing, statistical association of individual TCRs with disease status, and machine learning were combined to predict cytomegalovirus infection status. The aim of the study was to test whether cataloging public T cell receptors could identify signatures of past pathogen exposure.

What the work shows at the level of the full study, not this receptor alone: A later analysis had no HLA typing for the validation cohort, so co-occurrence there was scored across all 110 or so repertoires. The authors suggested that the approach could potentially be extended to other disease states and immunological phenotypes. In both the original and validation cohorts, the classifier was reported to diagnose cytomegalovirus status with high specificity and sensitivity. In vitro tests confirmed that a few of the cytomegalovirus-associated TCR beta chains recognize cytomegalovirus antigens. Most TCR sequences were seen in very few donors, while some public TCRs were found in many individuals. A later analysis found that TCRs clustered in the first cohort also tended to co-occur in the 95 to 150 validation repertoires, with approximately 95% of cluster scores above 0. The study listed approximately 150 TCR beta chains as associated with cytomegalovirus.

Donors formed part of the validation cohort, which comprised fewer than 150 subjects and was distinct from the first cohort of under 800 subjects. From the cysteine up to the phenylalanine, the CDR3 has a length of 11 residues. This entry keeps only the CDR3 DNA: 33 bases, framed from base 1. CDR1 and CDR2 were assigned from the germline V gene (reference sequence) as DFQATT and SNEGSKA. The rearranged chain carries TRBV20-1 and TRBJ2-3; the D gene lacks a confident call. The TCR originated in a woman between 18 and 29 years old in good health and CMV-seropositive. Sequenced material: PBMCs. CDR3 sequence: CSPFVVDTQYF. DNA sequence: TGCAGCCCCTTTGTTGTGGATACGCAGTATTTT.